The next 30 T cell receptor beta chains were all read from a single sample in a study of OX40 agonist ivuxolimab in advanced cancers. Profiling relied on immunoSEQ multiplex PCR, and the TCRdb table lists in-frame clones only, not all of them. The repertoire holds approximately 82,000 clones, with more than 75% as singletons. Source: CD4+ or CD8+ T cells sorted from blood, taken in a trial of the OX40 agonist ivuxolimab. These receptors all stem from an adult with an advanced solid tumor such as melanoma, head and neck, liver or kidney cancer.

This chain connects TRBV28 to TRBJ2-3; D is unresolved. The CDR3 is 13 amino acids. Germline loops: CDR1 MDHEN, CDR2 SYDVKM. Trimming left V 5 bases short and J 2 bases short, with 8 bases between. CDR3 loop: CASSLGNTDTQYF. The CDR3 DNA follows: TGTGCCAGCAGTCTAGGGAACACAGATACGCAGTATTTT.

The rearrangement uses TRBV6-5 and TRBJ1-2, with a weak D call TRBD1 (6 bases). This CDR3 contains 13 residues. Per germline, CDR1 MNHEY and CDR2 SVGAGI. The V and J ends lost 6 bases and 5 bases respectively, with 13 bases between them. In DNA, the CDR3 is TGTGCCAGCAGCACCGCCAGGGGTTATGGCTACACCTTC. It translates to CASSTARGYGYTF.

This chain's CDR3 is CASSLAGRELPYF. The CDR3 nucleotides are TGTGCCAGCAGTCTAGCGGGACGGGAGTTACCGTATTTT. The chain combines TRBV6-1 with TRBJ2-3; 9 nucleotides align to TRBD2. Trimming at V came to 5 bases and at J to 14 bases, leaving 11 bases not matched to a gene. Germline CDR1 and CDR2: MNHNS and SASEGT. The CDR3 runs 13 residues.

V is TRBV6-4 and J is TRBJ1-5; D call uncertain. CDR1 and CDR2 from the germline V gene are MRHNA and SNTAGT. V lost 7 bases and J lost 5, with 6 bases in between. This CDR3 comprises 11 residues. The CDR3 reads CASTRDQPQHF. The CDR3 nucleotides read TGTGCCAGCACTAGGGATCAGCCCCAGCATTTT.

The gene calls are TRBV5-1 and TRBJ2-1; D gene ambiguous. Germline CDR1 is SGHRS and CDR2 is YFSETQ. V was shortened by 2 bases and J by 0 bases, with 12 bases between the two germline ends. The CDR3 extends over 16 amino acids. The CDR3 loop is CASSFFSGSSYNEQFF. The CDR3 DNA is TGCGCCAGCAGCTTTTTCTCCGGAAGCTCCTACAATGAGCAGTTCTTC.

The chain uses TRBV4-1 and TRBJ2-5, with D perhaps TRBD2 (6 bases). This CDR3 region has 16 residues. CDR1 is MGHRA and CDR2 is YSYEKL in the germline V gene. V lost 6 bases and J 2 bases, leaving 19 bases between the germline ends. CDR3 nucleotides: TGCGCCAGCAGTCGGGGAGGAGTAGCGGTTCAAGAGACCCAGTACTTC. Translated, it gives CASSRGGVAVQETQYF.

The chain is built from TRBV1 and TRBJ2-7; the table assigns TRBD2, which was not confirmed against the DNA. TRBV1 is labeled a pseudogene. This CDR3 region has 21 residues. The DNA for the CDR3 is TGCACCAGCAGCCAAGATCTATCCGAGTGGCCGACTAGCGGGAGGAAAGACGAGCAGTACTTC. This encodes CTSSQDLSEWPTSGRKDEQYF.

V usage is TRBV7-9 and J usage is TRBJ2-7; D call uncertain. CDR1 is SEHNR and CDR2 is FQNEAQ in the germline V gene (reference sequence). The V and J ends lost 4 bases and 2 bases respectively, with 3 bases between them. The CDR3 runs to 11 residues. The CDR3 spells CASSSTYEQYF. For the CDR3, the DNA is TGTGCCAGCAGCTCCACCTACGAGCAGTACTTC.

This clone appeared a single time. This chain uses TRBV7-9 with TRBJ1-4, with 8 bases identical to TRBD1. Trimming cost V 5 bases and J 8 bases; bases outside gene matches: 10. This CDR3 contains 15 residues. Germline loops: CDR1 SEHNR, CDR2 FQNEAQ (reference sequence). In DNA form, the CDR3 reads TGTGCCAGCAGCCCCGTCGACAGGGGTAGGGAAAAACTGTTTTTT. As protein: CASSPVDRGREKLFF. The variable domain in full, with the rest retrieved from reference TRBV7-9 and TRBJ1-4, is DTGVSQNPRHKITKRGQNVTFRCDPISEHNRLYWYRQTLGQGPEFLTYFQNEAQLEKSRLLSDRFSAERPKGSFSTLEIQRTEQGDSAMYLCASSPVDRGREKLFFGSGTQLSVL.

This sequence joins TRBV15 and TRBJ1-4; 10 bases are a match to TRBD1. Germline V gene data show CDR1 as LNHNV and CDR2 as YYDKDF (reference sequence). V trimming: 0 bases; J trimming: 8 bases; junction bases outside the gene matches: 9. This CDR3 contains 17 residues. In DNA, the CDR3 is TGTGCCACCAGCAGAGATAACACGGGACAGGGGAGCGAAAAACTGTTTTTT. This translates into CATSRDNTGQGSEKLFF.

This clone occurred a few times. The rearrangement links TRBV5-1 to TRBJ1-1, with D unresolved. The CDR3 has 14 amino acids. With 0 bases removed from V and 1 base from J, the gap between germline ends came to 7 bases. Per germline, CDR1 SGHRS and CDR2 YFSETQ. The CDR3 sequence: CASSLDGSNTEAFF. In DNA form, the CDR3 reads TGCGCCAGCAGCTTGGACGGATCGAACACTGAAGCTTTCTTT.

The chain is built from TRBV15 and TRBJ2-6; D gene uncertain. This CDR3 comprises 14 residues. Germline V gives CDR1 LNHNV, CDR2 YYDKDF (reference sequence). V lost 3 bases and J lost 0, with 3 bases in between. CDR3 region: CATSSPSGANVLTF. The DNA of the CDR3 is TGTGCCACCAGCAGCCCCTCTGGGGCCAACGTCCTGACTTTC.

This clone was seen a single time. V and J are TRBV18 and TRBJ2-7; tentative D call: TRBD2 (7 bases). Germline V lookup: CDR1 KGHSH, CDR2 LQKENI. V shed 6 bases and J shed 3 bases, with 24 bases lying between them. The CDR3 has 17 amino acids. CDR3: CASSPGLRGAMVYEQYF. CDR3 bases: TGTGCCAGCTCGCCCGGCCTACGGGGGGCTATGGTCTACGAGCAGTACTTC.

The chain carries TRBV5-1 and TRBJ1-1; TRBD1 might be the D (6 bases). Germline CDR1 is SGHRS and CDR2 is YFSETQ. The V gene lost 0 bases and the J gene lost 1 base, with 10 bases spanning the gap. The CDR3 consists of 15 residues. For the CDR3, the DNA is TGCGCCAGCAGCTTGGTGGTAGGGGGGAACACTGAAGCTTTCTTT. Protein: CASSLVVGGNTEAFF.

V gene TRBV5-6 combines with J gene TRBJ2-7, with 8 bases matching TRBD1. CDR1 SGHDT and CDR2 YYEEEE come from the germline V gene. The CDR3 spans 13 residues. V lost 4 bases and J lost 6; bases outside the gene matches: 6. The CDR3: CASSRLDRGEQYF. The CDR3, as DNA: TGTGCCAGCAGCCGGCTAGACAGGGGCGAGCAGTACTTC.

V usage is TRBV25-1 and J usage is TRBJ2-2, with D possibly matching TRBD2 (6 bases). Trimming left V 1 base short and J 2 bases short, with 11 bases between. From germline, CDR1 is MGHDK and CDR2 SYGVNS. CDR3 length: 16 residues. This chain's CDR3 is CASSELGGYNTGELFF. The CDR3 DNA reads TGTGCCAGCAGTGAATTGGGGGGATACAACACCGGGGAGCTGTTTTTT.

This clone appeared a single time. The rearrangement links TRBV10-1 to TRBJ2-2, with a tentative D call TRBD1 (5 bases). Per the germline V gene, CDR1 is WNHNN and CDR2 is SYGVQD (reference sequence). CDR3 length: 12 residues. Trimming pared 5 bases from V and 5 bases from J, leaving 6 bases between. The CDR3 coding sequence is TGCGCCAGCAGTCAGGGTACCGGGGAGCTGTTTTTT. The encoded protein is CASSQGTGELFF.

J is TRBJ1-2 and V is TRBV28; 10 nucleotides align to TRBD1. Unmatched junction bases numbered 7, after V lost 6 bases and J lost 0 bases. CDR1 and CDR2 (germline): MDHEN, SYDVKM. This CDR3 has 16 residues. The CDR3 reads CASRPTGTGANYGYTF. The CDR3 DNA reads as TGTGCCAGCAGACCAACCGGGACAGGGGCTAACTATGGCTACACCTTC.

In its sample, this clone was seen a few times. The V call is TRBV13, the J call TRBJ2-7; D is tentatively TRBD1 or TRBD2 (5 bases each). In germline, CDR1 is PRHDT, CDR2 FYEKMQ (reference sequence). The CDR3 runs 15 residues. Trimming removed 5 bases from V and 3 bases from J, with 17 bases in between. Here the CDR3 DNA reads TGTGCCAGCAGCCATAAGGGACGAGCAGTCTACGAGCAGTACTTC. Protein sequence: CASSHKGRAVYEQYF.

The V and J genes are TRBV7-6 and TRBJ2-5; D not resolved. The ends were cut back, 5 bases at V and 2 bases at J, with 3 bases in the middle. The germline CDR1 and CDR2 sequences are SGHVS and FNYEAQ. The CDR3 spans 11 residues. CDR3 in DNA: TGTGCCAGCAGCGAGCAAGAGACCCAGTACTTC. Translating gives CASSEQETQYF.

V and J are TRBV6-1 and TRBJ2-5; TRBD1 matches at 9 bases. The ends lost 3 bases at V and 5 bases at J; junction bases unmatched: 10. The CDR3 spans 16 residues. Looked up from germline, CDR1 is MNHNS and CDR2 is SASEGT. The CDR3 region is CASSDTPGQGHETQYF. CDR3 nucleotides: TGTGCCAGCAGTGACACCCCGGGACAGGGCCATGAGACCCAGTACTTC.

This chain joins TRBV29-1 and TRBJ2-1; a weak D match, TRBD1 (5 bases). The V gene lost 7 bases and the J gene lost 6 bases, with 16 bases spanning the gap. The CDR3 loop spans 13 amino acids. CDR1 is SQVTM, CDR2 ANQGSEA, per germline. The CDR3: CSARGERGNEQFF. The DNA for the CDR3 is TGCAGCGCACGTGGGGAAAGGGGCAATGAGCAGTTCTTC.

V usage is TRBV4-1 and J usage is TRBJ2-5; D gene ambiguous. Germline CDR1 reads MGHRA; CDR2 reads YSYEKL. Trimming shortened V by 1 base and J by 2 bases, and 20 bases separated the two germline ends. The CDR3 spans 18 residues. CDR3 residues: CASSQVVSIGIKQETQYF. The CDR3 DNA sequence: TGCGCCAGCAGCCAAGTTGTATCAATCGGAATAAAGCAAGAGACCCAGTACTTC.

The rearrangement uses TRBV7-2 and TRBJ2-7; 7 bases are a match to TRBD2. V trimming: 5 bases; J trimming: 3 bases; junction bases outside the gene matches: 16. Per the germline V gene, CDR1 is SGHTA and CDR2 is FQGNSA. The CDR3 runs 17 residues. CDR3 sequence: CASSRYYGGRANYEQYF. The CDR3 nucleotides are TGTGCCAGCAGCCGGTATTATGGTGGGAGGGCCAACTACGAGCAGTACTTC. Based on the CDR3 plus reference TRBV7-2 and TRBJ2-7, the full variable domain is GAGVSQSPSNKVTEKGKDVELRCDPISGHTALYWYRQSLGQGLEFLIYFQGNSAPDKSGLPSDRFSAERTGGSVSTLTIQRTQQEDSAVYLCASSRYYGGRANYEQYFGPGTRLTVT.

The chain has TRBV2 and TRBJ2-5; tentatively, D is TRBD2 (5 bases). V lost 8 bases to trimming and J lost 5 bases, with 15 bases between them. The V gene's germline CDR1 is SNHLY and CDR2 FYNNEI. CDR3 size: 13 residues. CDR3 residues: CASCFYRGETQYF. The CDR3 DNA reads TGTGCCAGCTGCTTTTACCGCGGGGAGACCCAGTACTTC.

CDR3 region: CASQGQGGSPLHF. Here the CDR3 DNA reads TGTGCCAGCCAGGGACAGGGAGGATCACCCCTCCACTTT. The chain recombines TRBV2 with TRBJ1-6, with 9 bases lining up with TRBD1. V shed 8 bases and J 10 bases; nucleotides not matched to a gene: 6. The germline V gene encodes CDR1 SNHLY and CDR2 FYNNEI. The CDR3 has 13 amino acids.

The V and J genes are TRBV5-1 and TRBJ2-1; 8 bases are a match to TRBD2. CDR3 length equals 15 residues. Germline V lookup: CDR1 SGHRS, CDR2 YFSETQ. J was trimmed by 4 bases and V by 4 bases; bases with no gene match: 7. The CDR3 is CASSGVTGGYNEQFF. CDR3 nucleotides: TGCGCCAGCAGCGGGGTGACGGGAGGGTACAATGAGCAGTTCTTC.

This rearrangement joins TRBV4-1 to TRBJ2-6; weak D call: TRBD1 (5 bases). The V gene's germline CDR1 is MGHRA and CDR2 YSYEKL. The CDR3 is 18 residues long. The ends were cut back, 4 bases at V and 2 bases at J, with 18 bases in the middle. CDR3 sequence (DNA): TGCGCCAGCAGCCCAACACAGGTAATTCGGGCTGGGGCCAACGTCCTGACTTTC. Translation gives CASSPTQVIRAGANVLTF.

The V call is TRBV7-2, the J call TRBJ1-1, with D perhaps TRBD1 (5 bases). V lost 5 bases to trimming and J lost 1 base, with 14 bases between them. The CDR3 is made up of 15 amino acids. CDR1 SGHTA and CDR2 FQGNSA come from the germline V gene. CDR3 bases: TGTGCCAGCAGCCCTTCGGGGGGAACGAACACTGAAGCTTTCTTT. Residues: CASSPSGGTNTEAFF.

This chain connects TRBV21-1 to TRBJ2-5; the table's D call, TRBD2, was not checked against the DNA. TRBV21-1 represents a pseudogene. The CDR3 totals 15 residues. The CDR3 DNA sequence: TGTGCCACCCCAAAGGAGCAGCGGATTGAAGAGACCCAGTACTTC. Encoded protein: CATPKEQRIEETQYF.